These T cell receptor beta chains were read from a single sample in a study of cytomegalovirus exposure and HLA in healthy donors. Data came from immunoSEQ multiplex PCR; TCRdb stores just in-frame clones and leaves some out. Of about 130,000 clones listed, roughly 9.8% were seen once; the top ten hold under 2%. Specimen: PBMCs. Receptors originate from a man in his fifties or sixties in good health and CMV-seronegative. Both conserved end residues are trimmed from each CDR3.

v_call: TRBV7-2; j_call: TRBJ2-2; cdr3_length: 14; cdr3_aa: ASSLVGGSNTGELF
v_call: TRBV5-4; j_call: TRBJ2-2; cdr3_length: 14; cdr3_aa: ASSLFGTENTGELF
v_call: TRBV2; j_call: TRBJ2-5; cdr3_length: 12; cdr3_aa: ASRAAGGVETQY
v_call: TRBV5-4; j_call: TRBJ2-7; cdr3_length: 14; cdr3_aa: ASSLGSGGNSYEQY
v_call: TRBV10-3; j_call: TRBJ2-7; cdr3_length: 11; cdr3_aa: AISESDRGEQY
v_call: TRBV19; j_call: TRBJ1-2; cdr3_length: 13; cdr3_aa: ASSPNLDRQSGYT
v_call: TRBV6-1; j_call: TRBJ2-1; cdr3_length: 13; cdr3_aa: ASSPQTGSHNEQF
v_call: TRBV6-5; j_call: TRBJ2-4; cdr3_length: 12; cdr3_aa: ASRTGTLKNIQY
v_call: TRBV6-5; j_call: TRBJ2-4; cdr3_length: 13; cdr3_aa: ASSGTGTGKNIQY
v_call: TRBV30; j_call: TRBJ1-2; cdr3_length: 9; cdr3_aa: AWGQGNGYT
v_call: TRBV25-1; j_call: TRBJ1-1; cdr3_length: 14; cdr3_aa: ASSPLTGVPNTEAF
v_call: TRBV28; j_call: TRBJ2-7; cdr3_length: 8; cdr3_aa: ASGGSQQY
v_call: TRBV11-3; j_call: TRBJ1-1; cdr3_length: 12; cdr3_aa: ASSQKTGDTEAF
v_call: TRBV27; j_call: TRBJ1-6; cdr3_length: 12; cdr3_aa: ASSLFTTPSPLH
v_call: TRBV28; j_call: TRBJ1-1; cdr3_length: 13; cdr3_aa: ASSPPRRGHTEAF
v_call: TRBV2; j_call: TRBJ1-5; cdr3_length: 12; cdr3_aa: ASNRDTGNQPQH
v_call: TRBV19; j_call: TRBJ2-7; cdr3_length: 12; cdr3_aa: ASSMGGPMGEQY
v_call: TRBV14; j_call: TRBJ2-1; cdr3_length: 12; cdr3_aa: ASSQGASGKSQF
v_call: TRBV28; j_call: TRBJ1-6; cdr3_length: 13; cdr3_aa: ASTGTGLSNSPLH
v_call: TRBV11-2; j_call: TRBJ2-7; cdr3_length: 12; cdr3_aa: ASSLAPTGSEQY
v_call: TRBV5-1; j_call: TRBJ2-7; cdr3_length: 13; cdr3_aa: ASSPNPGLSYEQY
v_call: TRBV6-5; j_call: TRBJ1-2; cdr3_length: 12; cdr3_aa: ASIGSTVNYGYT
v_call: TRBV7-2; j_call: TRBJ1-2; cdr3_length: 12; cdr3_aa: ASSLALGPYGYT
v_call: TRBV7-9; j_call: TRBJ2-1; cdr3_length: 13; cdr3_aa: ASSQAPIVGGEQF
v_call: TRBV7-9; j_call: TRBJ2-3; cdr3_length: 13; cdr3_aa: ASSSLPTGTDTQY
v_call: TRBV5-1; j_call: TRBJ2-3; cdr3_length: 14; cdr3_aa: ASILGVAGISDTQY
v_call: TRBV30; j_call: TRBJ1-5; cdr3_length: 12; cdr3_aa: AWNRAGGDQPQH
v_call: TRBV19; j_call: TRBJ2-1; cdr3_length: 10; cdr3_aa: ASSIVGNEQF
v_call: TRBV7-9; j_call: TRBJ2-3; cdr3_length: 14; cdr3_aa: ASSLAGRGGGGTQY
v_call: TRBV21-1; j_call: TRBJ1-1; cdr3_length: 12; cdr3_aa: ASSPTGGYTEAF
v_call: TRBV7-3; j_call: TRBJ2-6; cdr3_length: 15; cdr3_aa: ASSSVGTGSGANVLT
v_call: TRBV6-1; j_call: TRBJ2-7; cdr3_length: 14; cdr3_aa: ASSELMFQVSYEQY
v_call: TRBV14; j_call: TRBJ2-7; cdr3_length: 11; cdr3_aa: ASSQDLRREQY
v_call: TRBV6-6; j_call: TRBJ2-7; cdr3_length: 12; cdr3_aa: ASSYSSDSYEQY
v_call: TRBV7-2; j_call: TRBJ1-6; cdr3_length: 16; cdr3_aa: ASSTGTGTGSYNSPLH
v_call: TRBV6-1; j_call: TRBJ1-3; cdr3_length: 12; cdr3_aa: ASSALSSGNTIY
v_call: TRBV15; j_call: TRBJ1-1; cdr3_length: 9; cdr3_aa: ATSRRAQAF
v_call: TRBV19; j_call: TRBJ2-7; cdr3_length: 12; cdr3_aa: ASSITGSKYEQY
v_call: TRBV5-1; j_call: TRBJ2-2; cdr3_length: 14; cdr3_aa: ASSGLANEGTGELF